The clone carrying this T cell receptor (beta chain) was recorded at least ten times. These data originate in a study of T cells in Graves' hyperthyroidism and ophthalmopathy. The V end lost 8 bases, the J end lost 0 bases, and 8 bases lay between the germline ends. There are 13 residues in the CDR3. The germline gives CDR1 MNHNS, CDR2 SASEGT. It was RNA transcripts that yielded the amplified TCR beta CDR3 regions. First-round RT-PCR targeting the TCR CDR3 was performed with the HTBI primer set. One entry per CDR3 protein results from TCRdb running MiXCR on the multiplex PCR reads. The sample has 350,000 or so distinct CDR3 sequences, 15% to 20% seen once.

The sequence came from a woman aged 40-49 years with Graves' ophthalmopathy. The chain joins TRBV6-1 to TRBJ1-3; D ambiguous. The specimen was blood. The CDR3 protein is CASYRVSGNTIYF. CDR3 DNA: TGTGCCAGCTATAGGGTCTCTGGAAACACCATATATTTT.